This T cell receptor beta chain is drawn from a study of memory CD4+ T cells and cytomegalovirus serostatus. Overall study: Of the healthy Belgian adults, roughly ten were CMV seropositive and more than 20 seronegative.

Comment on this clone: The antigen is not known.

The sort gate was single viable CD3+CD4+CD8-CD45RO+ cells for memory CD4+ T cells. Source study methods: Out-of-frame sequences were removed, leaving 2,204,828 distinct TCRbeta sequences. Only in-frame clones appear in the TCRdb table, and some are missing; sequencing was by immunoSEQ multiplex PCR. V and J calls plus clone size are reproduced from that table; the DNA served to infer D and trimming. Among tens of thousands of clones listed, roughly three quarters were seen once. The CDR3 runs to 14 residues. Trimming cost V 6 bases and J 10 bases, with 18 bases left between them. CDR1 and CDR2 from the germline V gene are MDHEN and SYDVKM. Study outcomes and limitations: Each of 65 to 70 CMV-associated TCRbeta sequences occurred in one to five individuals.

The sequence came from an adult in good health and CMV-seronegative. The chain links TRBV28 to TRBJ1-4; D perhaps matches TRBD1 (5 bases). Sequencing was done on a sample of memory CD4+ T cells from blood. CDR3 sequence: CASSPWGSGGKLFF. Here the CDR3 DNA reads TGTGCCAGCAGCCCGTGGGGCTCGGGAGGAAAACTGTTTTTT.